This TCR beta chain stems from a study of T-cell reconstitution after alpha-beta-depleted transplantation in children. Study-level findings and limits: Alpha-beta T cells about two months after transplant reportedly derived from several hundred expanded graft clones.

Regarding this clonotype: The antigen remains undetermined.

Preparing the TCRbeta library involved the use of unique molecular identifiers. From the PCR reads, TCRdb called clonotypes with MiXCR, one entry per CDR3 protein. The profile shows about 58,000 distinct CDR3 sequences, less than 55% of them singletons. This specimen consisted of PBMCs, mostly from graft donor cells, obtained 360 days after TCRalphabeta/CD19-depleted stem cell transplant. This sequence was found in a male patient younger than 18 who had a stem cell transplant for acute lymphoblastic leukemia, so the T cells may come from the graft donor.

The CDR3 sequence is CASSVQGIPNQPQHF. The CDR3 bases are TGTGCCAGCAGCGTCCAGGGGATCCCGAATCAGCCCCAGCATTTT. The chain carries TRBV9 and TRBJ1-5; D perhaps matches TRBD1 (6 bases). V was trimmed by 2 bases and J by 4 bases, leaving 13 bases between them. CDR1 SGDLS and CDR2 YYNGEE come from the germline V gene. The CDR3 runs to 15 residues.